The present T cell receptor beta chain was sequenced within a study of Ad26.COV2.S vaccination and SARS-CoV-2 variants. Overall study: Donor was assigned to the Ad26.COV2.S arm of trial COV1001. Administration of Ad26.COV2.S was intramuscular, either once or twice 56 days apart.

General observations from the study: Vaccinees reportedly had broad spike-specific CD8+ and CD4+ T cell responses.

Treatment indicated: roughly 20 received Ad26.COV2.S at low or high dose, single or two shots; 5 received placebo; per-sample allocation not given. The investigators took samples on day 63 after the first vaccine or placebo injection. A Boston adult aged 18-55 years was the donor. Germline loops: CDR1 MNHEY, CDR2 SVGAGI. The CDR3 is made up of 13 amino acids. J gave up 8 bases and V 6 bases, and 6 bases lay outside the gene matches. The data were produced by immunoSEQ multiplex PCR, yet TCRdb's version contains in-frame clones alone and is incomplete. The sample shows some 340,000 clones, roughly 84% of them seen only once. In the case of this clone: Its antigen is currently unknown.

The chain employs TRBV6-5 and TRBJ2-1; 8 positions match TRBD1. The TCR sequence derives from a person between 18 and 60 years old who received the Ad26.COV2.S COVID-19 vaccine or a placebo. The material was peripheral blood, obtained in a trial of Ad26.COV2.S vaccine versus placebo. DNA for the CDR3: TGTGCCAGCAGCTATTTACAGGGGGATGAGCAGTTCTTC. It encodes CASSYLQGDEQFF.